The source of this T cell receptor (beta chain) is a study of cytomegalovirus exposure and HLA in healthy donors. Comments on this clone: Antigen specificity is unknown.

Germline assignment: CDR1 LNHDA and CDR2 SQIVND (reference sequence). The length of the CDR3 is 17 residues. The V end lost 4 bases, the J end lost 1 base, and 19 bases lay between the germline ends. PCR used 60 Vbeta primers and 13 Jbeta primers. Here immunoSEQ multiplex PCR was the method, and the copy in TCRdb shows in-frame clones only, minus some. Here the sample spans 95,000 to 100,000 clones, around 76% being singletons. Study-level points and caveats: 16,951 TCR beta sequences were associated with HLA alleles at 0.05 false discovery rate in a later analysis.

Sequenced input: PBMCs. The receptor comes from a man aged 35 to 55 in good health and CMV-seropositive. V gene TRBV19 combines with J gene TRBJ1-1; TRBD1 might be the D (6 bases). This CDR3 is CASSTDSRQAPNTEAFF. The CDR3 nucleotides read TGTGCCAGTAGTACAGACTCCCGACAGGCGCCGAACACTGAAGCTTTCTTT.